A selection of T cell receptor beta chains follows, all from one sample in a study of T cell changes during pregnancy in multiple sclerosis. Here immunoSEQ multiplex PCR was the method, and the copy in TCRdb shows in-frame clones only, minus some. The repertoire includes under 60,000 clones, over 80% of them detected once, and about 0.25% sits in the top ten. The sample in question was CD4+ T cells from peripheral blood mononuclear cells, obtained in the third trimester of pregnancy. The receptors originated from a female donor with multiple sclerosis, enrolled in a pregnancy study. Both conserved end residues are trimmed from each CDR3.

v_gene	j_gene	CDR3aa
TRBV19	TRBJ1-1	ASTPAGAGPRINTEAF
TRBV5-5	TRBJ1-1	ASSLGGDSSRRAF
TRBV9	TRBJ2-3	ASSVRGVAGGIDTQY
TRBV27	TRBJ2-1	ASTQWGGRAYNEQF
TRBV28	TRBJ1-2	ASSSLYGYT
TRBV27	TRBJ1-1	ASSFSGTGSHTEAF
TRBV5-6	TRBJ2-2	ASSFVGRAAGELF
TRBV7-3	TRBJ2-1	ASSPGGYLKGEQF
TRBV9	TRBJ2-1	ASSRAGGPHEQF
TRBV30	TRBJ1-1	AWSSGGYTEAF
TRBV28	TRBJ2-3	ASSPGSRSTDTQY
TRBV5-6	TRBJ2-6	ASSLLFPGHTSGANVLT
TRBV4-1	TRBJ2-5	ASSQEVGTSGEETQY
TRBV28	TRBJ1-1	ASRGNTEAF
TRBV11-2	TRBJ2-1	ASSGQRGSEQF
TRBV9	TRBJ2-2	ASSVGLAGVTGELF
TRBV11-2	TRBJ2-7	ASSLEGGINEQY
TRBV27	TRBJ2-5	ASSFREGETQY
TRBV6-5	TRBJ1-4	ASSPGWSEKLF
TRBV13	TRBJ2-1	ASSLDGISADEQF
TRBV12-5	TRBJ1-1	ASGLSELQGAVVMNTEAF
TRBV5-1	TRBJ2-1	ASSLEVSGGGYNEQF
TRBV19	TRBJ1-1	ASSILRGISGNTEAF
TRBV5-4	TRBJ2-5	ASSSLTGGGETQY
TRBV19	TRBJ1-4	ASSSGQIATNEKLF
TRBV28	TRBJ2-1	ASSLPRTGPSSYNEQF
TRBV12-5	TRBJ2-3	ASGLSPSRGYTDTQY
TRBV19	TRBJ2-3	ASSDPGLAADTQY
TRBV10-3	TRBJ1-1	AISESSSRNTEAF
TRBV6-5	TRBJ1-2	ASSPGQLYGYT
TRBV2	TRBJ2-2	ASLNTGLTGELF
TRBV5-1	TRBJ2-5	ASSPGQGWTQY
TRBV5-1	TRBJ2-3	ASSPGLDTDTQY
TRBV5-6	TRBJ1-4	ASSAQPTNEKLF
TRBV25-1	TRBJ2-6	ASSPSGANVLT
TRBV28	TRBJ1-5	ATQGNQPQH
TRBV14	TRBJ1-1	ASSQKPNTEAF
TRBV25-1	TRBJ2-1	AAGGGNSYNEQF
TRBV6-5	TRBJ2-5	ASSPTPTAETQY
TRBV4-2	TRBJ1-2	ASSQEGSRNYGYT
TRBV2	TRBJ1-1	ASRPLDRKGTEAF
TRBV5-1	TRBJ1-3	ASSLGGGENTIY
TRBV10-3	TRBJ2-3	AISESRASTDTQY
TRBV19	TRBJ2-1	ASSPNIAGGRAQQF
TRBV7-3	TRBJ2-1	ASSLRGGALNEQF
TRBV7-2	TRBJ1-3	ASSLLTPVKGNTIY
TRBV6-1	TRBJ2-7	ASSEIPSGIYEQY
TRBV5-1	TRBJ2-3	ASSSGLAGFTDTQY
TRBV7-3	TRBJ2-1	ASSLAGDLNEQF
TRBV10-3	TRBJ1-1	AISQGTGTEAF
TRBV18	TRBJ2-1	ASSRGTSGYNEQF
TRBV5-1	TRBJ2-1	ASSLAGGPEQF
TRBV6-1	TRBJ1-3	ASSGTLTSGNTIY
TRBV5-4	TRBJ1-2	ASSLAGPGANYGYT
TRBV5-4	TRBJ1-2	ASSSTGDGYT
TRBV2	TRBJ1-1	ATKGLGEAEAF
TRBV5-6	TRBJ1-2	ASSLRDTGRGYT
TRBV30	TRBJ2-7	AWSRQGLSSYEQY
TRBV6-6	TRBJ1-1	ASSWGEDTEAF
TRBV2	TRBJ2-3	ASSESQGGGGFTDTQY